This TCR beta chain was sequenced for a study of blood T cell repertoires in COVID-19. Study background: The United States, Italy and Spain supplied acute and convalescent COVID-19 samples. Nucleic acid was either cDNA or gDNA, and it came from T cells, B-cell-depleted T cells, or PBMCs.

Germline values: CDR1 SGHAT, CDR2 FQNNGV. V was pared by 4 bases and J by 3 bases, with 11 bases of the junction left unmatched. CDR3 length: 16 residues. Sequencing used immunoSEQ multiplex PCR; TCRdb keeps in-frame clones, though not all of them. The sample consists of around 230,000 clones, 80% to 90% of them appearing once. Seattle cases were enrolled at active infection and followed longitudinally. The V gene is TRBV11-2, the J gene TRBJ2-7; TRBD2 matches 8 bases. The sequenced material came from peripheral blood. The sequence was obtained from a man aged 45 to 65 with COVID-19, enrolled during active disease. The CDR3 DNA reads as TGTGCCAGCAGCTCCATTCGGCTTGCGGGAGGCTACGAGCAGTACTTC. Translating it yields CASSSIRLAGGYEQYF.